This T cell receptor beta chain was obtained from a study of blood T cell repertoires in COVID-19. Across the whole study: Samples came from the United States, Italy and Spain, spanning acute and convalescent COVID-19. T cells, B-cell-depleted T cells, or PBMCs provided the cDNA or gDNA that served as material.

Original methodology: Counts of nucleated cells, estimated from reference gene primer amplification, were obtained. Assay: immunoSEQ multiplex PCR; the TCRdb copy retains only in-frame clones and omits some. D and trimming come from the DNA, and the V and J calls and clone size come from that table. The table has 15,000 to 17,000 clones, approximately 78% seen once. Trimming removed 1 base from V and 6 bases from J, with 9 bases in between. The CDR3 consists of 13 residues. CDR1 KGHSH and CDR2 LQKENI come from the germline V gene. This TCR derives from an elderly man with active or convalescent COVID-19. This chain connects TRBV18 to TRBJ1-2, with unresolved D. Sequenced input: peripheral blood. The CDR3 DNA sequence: TGTGCCAGCTCACCACGACCCGGGGATGGCTACACCTTC. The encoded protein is CASSPRPGDGYTF.